Below, 5 T cell receptor beta chains from the same sample are listed, as sequenced in a study of regulatory T cells in long-lasting Graves disease. Construction of the TCR beta libraries employed iRepertoire HTBI primers in conjunction with Arm-PCR of CDR3 regions. TCRdb ran MiXCR on the multiplex PCR reads and lists one entry per CDR3 protein. The repertoire holds about 470,000 distinct CDR3 sequences, with 15% as singletons. Time point denoted: newly diagnosed GD, antithyroid drugs for less than 3 months. With RNA extracted from PBMCs as input, the TCR library was made. The same sample was also used in a study of T cells in Graves' hyperthyroidism and ophthalmopathy.

The sequencing used peripheral blood mononuclear cells (PBMCs), collected at new diagnosis, from a patient treated with antithyroid drugs. The receptors shown here come from a woman aged 25 to 39 with Graves disease.

This clonotype was counted many times. The CDR3: CASSEEHFRNQPQHF. The CDR3 nucleotides are TGTGCCAGCAGTGAAGAACACTTCAGGAATCAGCCCCAGCATTTT. The chain uses TRBV2 and TRBJ1-5, with D unresolved. This CDR3 contains 15 residues. Germline V CDR1 and CDR2: SNHLY, FYNNEI. Trimming shortened V by 1 base and J by 4 bases, and 11 bases separated the two germline ends.

The V call is TRBV5-1, the J call TRBJ1-3; D may be TRBD1 (5 bases). V was trimmed by 4 bases and J by 0 bases, leaving 11 bases between them. Germline CDR1 and CDR2: SGHRS and YFSETQ. The CDR3 runs to 15 residues. The CDR3 region is CASSAGRFSGNTIYF. The CDR3, as DNA: TGCGCCAGCAGCGCGGGACGGTTCTCTGGAAACACCATATATTTT.

This clonotype was observed a handful of times. This CDR3 is CASSQLGAGVGNEQFF. In nucleotides, the CDR3 is TGTGCCAGCAGCCAACTGGGAGCGGGAGTGGGGAATGAGCAGTTCTTC. The chain recombines TRBV14 with TRBJ2-1, with 8 nucleotides matching TRBD2. Per germline, CDR1 SGHDN and CDR2 FVKESK. This CDR3 has 16 residues. After removal of 2 bases from V and 7 bases from J, the junction contained 10 bases not matched to a gene. The whole variable domain, filled in from reference TRBV14 and TRBJ2-1, reads EAGVTQFPSHSVIEKGQTVTLRCDPISGHDNLYWYRRVMGKEIKFLLHFVKESKQDESGMPNNRFLAERTGGTYSTLKVQPAELEDSGVYFCASSQLGAGVGNEQFFGPGTRLTVL.

This clonotype has ten or more counts. V and J are TRBV20-1 and TRBJ2-7, with D perhaps matching TRBD1 (5 bases). The CDR3 sequence is 13 residues long. V lost 3 bases and J lost 0, with 9 bases in between. CDR1 DFQATT and CDR2 SNEGSKA come from the germline V gene (reference sequence). CDR3 residues: CSASYRSSYEQYF. In DNA form, the CDR3 reads TGCAGTGCTAGTTACAGGTCCTCCTACGAGCAGTACTTC.

The table lists this clonotype with many counts. The chain combines TRBV20-1 with TRBJ2-7; perhaps TRBD2 as D (6 bases). The CDR3 runs 11 residues. The germline V and J ends were trimmed by 3 bases and 3 bases, with 6 bases remaining between them. From germline, CDR1 is DFQATT and CDR2 SNEGSKA (reference sequence). CDR3 sequence reads: CSARRGYEQYF. The DNA of the CDR3 is TGCAGTGCTAGGCGGGGCTACGAGCAGTACTTC.